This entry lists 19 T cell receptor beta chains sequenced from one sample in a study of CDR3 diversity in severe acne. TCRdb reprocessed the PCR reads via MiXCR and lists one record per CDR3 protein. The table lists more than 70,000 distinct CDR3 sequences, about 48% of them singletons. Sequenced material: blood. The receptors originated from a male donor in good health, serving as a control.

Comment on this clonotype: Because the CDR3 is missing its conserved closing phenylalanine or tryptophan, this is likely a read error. Here the CDR3 DNA reads TGTGCCACCAGTGGTCAGAACACTGAAGCTTTCCTT. This sequence encodes CATSGQNTEAFL. The genes are TRBV24-1 and TRBJ1-1; no clear D gene. The germline V gene encodes CDR1 KGHDR and CDR2 SFDVKD. The CDR3 extends over 12 amino acids. V was pared by 5 bases and J by 1 base, with 4 bases between.

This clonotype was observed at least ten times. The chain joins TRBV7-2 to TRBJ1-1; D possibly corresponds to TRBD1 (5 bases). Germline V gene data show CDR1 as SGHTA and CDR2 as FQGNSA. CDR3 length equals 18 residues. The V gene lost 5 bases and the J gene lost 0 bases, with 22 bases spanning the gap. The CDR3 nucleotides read TGTGCCAGCAGCCCTCTTCAGGGTTTGATCGGGATGAACACTGAAGCTTTCTTT. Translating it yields CASSPLQGLIGMNTEAFF.

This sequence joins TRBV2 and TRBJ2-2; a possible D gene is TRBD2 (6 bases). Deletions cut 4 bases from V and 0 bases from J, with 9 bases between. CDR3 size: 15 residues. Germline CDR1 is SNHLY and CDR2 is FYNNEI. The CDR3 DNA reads TGTGCCAGCAGTGCGGGACTCACGAACACCGGGGAGCTGTTTTTT. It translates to CASSAGLTNTGELFF.

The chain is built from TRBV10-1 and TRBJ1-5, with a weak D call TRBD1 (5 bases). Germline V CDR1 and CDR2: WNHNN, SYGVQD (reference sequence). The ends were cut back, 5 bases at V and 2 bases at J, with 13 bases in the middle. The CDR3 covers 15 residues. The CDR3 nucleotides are TGCGCCAGCAGTACCTACCGAGGGGGCAATCAGCCCCAGCATTTT. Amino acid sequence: CASSTYRGGNQPQHF.

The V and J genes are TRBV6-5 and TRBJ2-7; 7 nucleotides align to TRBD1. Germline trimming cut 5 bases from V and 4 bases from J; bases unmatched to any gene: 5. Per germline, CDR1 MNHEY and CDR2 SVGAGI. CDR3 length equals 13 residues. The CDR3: CASSPGTEYEQYF. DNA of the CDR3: TGTGCCAGCAGTCCCGGGACAGAATACGAGCAGTACTTC.

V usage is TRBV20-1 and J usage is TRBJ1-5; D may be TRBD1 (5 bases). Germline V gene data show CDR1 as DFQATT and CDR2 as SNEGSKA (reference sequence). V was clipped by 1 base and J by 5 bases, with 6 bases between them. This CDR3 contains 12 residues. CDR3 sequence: CSARGGDQPQHF. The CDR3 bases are TGCAGTGCTAGAGGGGGGGATCAGCCCCAGCATTTT.

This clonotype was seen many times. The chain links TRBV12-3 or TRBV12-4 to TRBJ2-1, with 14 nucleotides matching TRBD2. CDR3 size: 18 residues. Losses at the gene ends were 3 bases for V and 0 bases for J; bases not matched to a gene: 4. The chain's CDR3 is CASSFRTSGRSSYNEQFF. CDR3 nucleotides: TGTGCCAGCAGTTTTAGGACTAGCGGGAGGTCCTCCTACAATGAGCAGTTCTTC.

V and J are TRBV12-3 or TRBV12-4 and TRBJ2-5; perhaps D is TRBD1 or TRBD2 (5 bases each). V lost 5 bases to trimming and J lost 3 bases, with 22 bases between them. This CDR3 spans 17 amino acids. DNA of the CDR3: TGTGCCAGCAGTGATGCAGGGAGTGGGAACACTGAAGAGACCCAGTACTTC. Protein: CASSDAGSGNTEETQYF.

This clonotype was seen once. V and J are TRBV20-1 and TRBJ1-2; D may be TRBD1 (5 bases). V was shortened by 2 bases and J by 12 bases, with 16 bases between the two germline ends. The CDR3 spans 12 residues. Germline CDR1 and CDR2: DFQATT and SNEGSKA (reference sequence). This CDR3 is CSARRGGEWNTF. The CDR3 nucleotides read TGCAGTGCTAGAAGGGGAGGTGAGTGGAACACCTTC.

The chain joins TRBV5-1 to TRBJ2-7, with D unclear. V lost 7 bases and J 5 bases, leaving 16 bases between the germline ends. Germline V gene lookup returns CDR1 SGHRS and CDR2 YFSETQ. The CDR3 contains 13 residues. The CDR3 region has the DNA TGCGCCAGCGGCCCGGGCGGCACAAACGAGCAGTACTTC. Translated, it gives CASGPGGTNEQYF.

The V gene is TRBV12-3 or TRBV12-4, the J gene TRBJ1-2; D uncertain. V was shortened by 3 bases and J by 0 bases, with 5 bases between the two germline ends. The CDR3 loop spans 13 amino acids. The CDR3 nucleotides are TGTGCCAGCAGTTTCCAGGCTAACTATGGCTACACCTTC. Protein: CASSFQANYGYTF.

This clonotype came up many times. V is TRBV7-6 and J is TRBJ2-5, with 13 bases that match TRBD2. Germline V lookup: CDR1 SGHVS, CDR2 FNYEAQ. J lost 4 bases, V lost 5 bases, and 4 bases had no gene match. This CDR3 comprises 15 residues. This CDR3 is CASSALAGGPETQYF. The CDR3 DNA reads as TGTGCCAGCAGCGCACTAGCGGGGGGGCCAGAGACCCAGTACTTC.

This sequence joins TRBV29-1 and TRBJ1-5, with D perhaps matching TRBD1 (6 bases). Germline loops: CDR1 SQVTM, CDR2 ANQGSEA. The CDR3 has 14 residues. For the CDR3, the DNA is TGCAGGGGGGGGGGTGGGGGGGGCTATCAGCCCCAGCATTTT. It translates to CRGGGGGGYQPQHF.

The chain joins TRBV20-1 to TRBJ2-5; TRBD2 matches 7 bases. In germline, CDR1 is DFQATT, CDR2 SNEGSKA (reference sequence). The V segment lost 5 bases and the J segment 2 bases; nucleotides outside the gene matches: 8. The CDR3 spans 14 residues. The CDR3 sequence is CSALNVGGQETQYF. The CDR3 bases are TGCAGTGCTTTAAACGTGGGGGGGCAAGAGACCCAGTACTTC.

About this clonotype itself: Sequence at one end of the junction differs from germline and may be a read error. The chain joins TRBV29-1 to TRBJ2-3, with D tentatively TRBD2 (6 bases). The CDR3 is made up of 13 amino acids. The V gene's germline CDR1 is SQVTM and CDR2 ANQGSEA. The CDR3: CSVEVAETDMQYF. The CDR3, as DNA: TGCAGCGTTGAAGTAGCGGAGACAGATATGCAGTATTTT.

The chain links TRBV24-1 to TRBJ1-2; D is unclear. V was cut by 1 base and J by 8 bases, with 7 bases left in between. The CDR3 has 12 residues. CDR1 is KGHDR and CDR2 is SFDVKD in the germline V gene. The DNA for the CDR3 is TGTGCCACCAGTGATTTCAAGCGCGGCTACACCTTC. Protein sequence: CATSDFKRGYTF.

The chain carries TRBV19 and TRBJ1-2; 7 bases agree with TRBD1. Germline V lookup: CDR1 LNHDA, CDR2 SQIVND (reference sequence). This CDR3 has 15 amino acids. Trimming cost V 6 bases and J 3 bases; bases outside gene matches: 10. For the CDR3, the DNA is TGTGCCAGTAGCCTTATTCCAGGGGGGGACTATGGCTACACCTTC. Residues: CASSLIPGGDYGYTF. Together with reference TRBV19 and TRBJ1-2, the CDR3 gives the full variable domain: DGGITQSPKYLFRKEGQNVTLSCEQNLNHDAMYWYRQDPGQGLRLIYYSQIVNDFQKGDIAEGYSVSREKKESFPLTVTSAQKNPTAFYLCASSLIPGGDYGYTFGSGTRLTVV.

The chain's CDR3 is CATGDRSGGYTF. CDR3 in DNA: TGTGCCACCGGGGACAGGTCGGGTGGCTACACCTTC. The rearrangement links TRBV24-1 to TRBJ1-2; 8 bases map to TRBD1. The CDR3 sequence is 12 residues long. V was pared by 9 bases and J by 7 bases, with 6 bases of the junction left unmatched. The germline gives CDR1 KGHDR, CDR2 SFDVKD.

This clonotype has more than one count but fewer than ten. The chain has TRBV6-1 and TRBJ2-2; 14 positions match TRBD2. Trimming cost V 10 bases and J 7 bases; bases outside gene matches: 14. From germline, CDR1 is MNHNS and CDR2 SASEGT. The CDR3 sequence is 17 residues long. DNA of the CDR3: TGTGCCACAGGATTCGGGACTAGCGGGAGTAGGGACGGGGAGCTGTTTTTT. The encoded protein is CATGFGTSGSRDGELFF.